The present T cell receptor beta chain was sequenced within a study of T cell changes during pregnancy in multiple sclerosis. The V end was cut by 1 base, the J end by 2 bases, with 8 bases between. This CDR3 has 14 residues. Looked up from germline, CDR1 is SEHNR and CDR2 is FQNEAQ (reference sequence). Clones were sequenced by immunoSEQ multiplex PCR, and TCRdb holds only the in-frame ones, with some missing. Among about 60,000 clones listed, 92% were seen once. The origin of this receptor is a female donor with multiple sclerosis, enrolled in a pregnancy study. The specimen was peripheral blood, collected in the first trimester of pregnancy. The chain employs TRBV7-9 and TRBJ1-2; D unclear. CDR3 amino acids: CASSLDERNYGYTF. In DNA form, the CDR3 reads TGTGCCAGCAGCTTAGACGAGAGAAACTATGGCTACACCTTC.